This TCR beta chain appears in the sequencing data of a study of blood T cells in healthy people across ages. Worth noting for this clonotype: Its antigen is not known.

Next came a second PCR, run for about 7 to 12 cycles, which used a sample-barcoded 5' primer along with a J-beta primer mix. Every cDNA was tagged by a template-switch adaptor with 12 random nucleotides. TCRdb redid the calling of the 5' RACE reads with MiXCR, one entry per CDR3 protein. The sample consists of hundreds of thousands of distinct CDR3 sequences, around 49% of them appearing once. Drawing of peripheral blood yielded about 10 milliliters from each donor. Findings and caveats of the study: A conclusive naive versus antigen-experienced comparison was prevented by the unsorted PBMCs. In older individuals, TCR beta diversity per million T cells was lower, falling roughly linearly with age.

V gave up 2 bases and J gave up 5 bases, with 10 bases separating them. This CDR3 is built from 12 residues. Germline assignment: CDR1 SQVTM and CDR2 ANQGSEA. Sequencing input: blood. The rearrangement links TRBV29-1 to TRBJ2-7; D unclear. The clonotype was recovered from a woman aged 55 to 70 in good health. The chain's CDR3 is CSVETLSHEQYF. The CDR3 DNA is TGCAGCGTTGAAACTCTAAGCCACGAGCAGTACTTC.